This TCR beta chain was obtained from a study of cytomegalovirus exposure and HLA in healthy donors. The CDR3 extends over 15 amino acids. V shed 2 bases, J shed 8 bases, and the junction held 11 bases outside the gene matches. Germline CDR1 MNHNS, CDR2 SASEGT. PCR primers comprised 60 Vbeta and 13 Jbeta primers. Clones were read by immunoSEQ multiplex PCR, and TCRdb kept only the in-frame ones, dropping some. The sample totals tens of thousands of clones; its top ten clones hold around 1.1%. V gene TRBV6-1 combines with J gene TRBJ1-2; 7 nucleotides agree with TRBD1. This TCR was sampled from a woman aged 25 to 45 in good health and CMV-seronegative. Sequenced material: PBMCs. The DNA of the CDR3 is TGTGCCAGCAGTGAAAGCAGAGGGGGCAGCGGCGGCTACACCTTC. Protein product: CASSESRGGSGGYTF.